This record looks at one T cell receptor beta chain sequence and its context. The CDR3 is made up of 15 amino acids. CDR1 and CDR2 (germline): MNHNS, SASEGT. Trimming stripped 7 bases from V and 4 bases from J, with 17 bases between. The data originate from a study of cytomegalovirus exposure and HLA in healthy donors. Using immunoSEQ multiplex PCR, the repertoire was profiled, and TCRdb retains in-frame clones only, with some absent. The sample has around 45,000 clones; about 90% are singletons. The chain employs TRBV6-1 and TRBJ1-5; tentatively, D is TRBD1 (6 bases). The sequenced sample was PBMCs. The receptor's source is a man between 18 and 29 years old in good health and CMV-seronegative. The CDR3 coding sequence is TGTGCCAGCACCCTCGGGACACATTTTAATCAGCCCCAGCATTTT. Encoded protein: CASTLGTHFNQPQHF.